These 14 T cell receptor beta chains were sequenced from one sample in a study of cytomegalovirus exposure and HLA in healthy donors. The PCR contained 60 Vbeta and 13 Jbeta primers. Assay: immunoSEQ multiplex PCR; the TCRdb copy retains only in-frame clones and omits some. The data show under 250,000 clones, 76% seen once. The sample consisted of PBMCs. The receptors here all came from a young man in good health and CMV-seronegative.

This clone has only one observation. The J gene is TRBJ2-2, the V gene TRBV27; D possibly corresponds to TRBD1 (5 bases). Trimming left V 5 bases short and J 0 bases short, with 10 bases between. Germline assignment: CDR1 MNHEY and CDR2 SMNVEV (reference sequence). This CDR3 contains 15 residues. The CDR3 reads CASSEQVPNTGELFF. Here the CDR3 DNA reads TGTGCCAGCAGTGAACAGGTGCCGAACACCGGGGAGCTGTTTTTT.

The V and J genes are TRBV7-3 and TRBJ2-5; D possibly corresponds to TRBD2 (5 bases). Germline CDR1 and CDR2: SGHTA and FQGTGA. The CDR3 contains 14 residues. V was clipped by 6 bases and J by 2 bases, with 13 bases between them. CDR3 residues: CASRAGNKQETQYF. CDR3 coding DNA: TGTGCCAGCAGGGCCGGGAACAAACAAGAGACCCAGTACTTC. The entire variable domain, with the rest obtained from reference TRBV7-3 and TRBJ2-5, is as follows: GAGVSQTPSNKVTEKGKYVELRCDPISGHTALYWYRQSLGQGPEFLIYFQGTGAADDSGLPNDRFFAVRPEGSVSTLKIQRTERGDSAVYLCASRAGNKQETQYFGPGTRLLVL.

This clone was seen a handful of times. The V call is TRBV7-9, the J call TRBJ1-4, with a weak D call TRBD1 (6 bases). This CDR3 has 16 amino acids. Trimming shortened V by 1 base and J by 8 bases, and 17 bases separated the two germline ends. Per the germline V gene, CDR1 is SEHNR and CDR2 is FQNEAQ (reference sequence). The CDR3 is CASSLGIQGRSEKLFF. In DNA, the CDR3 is TGTGCCAGCAGCTTAGGGATACAGGGAAGAAGCGAAAAACTGTTTTTT.

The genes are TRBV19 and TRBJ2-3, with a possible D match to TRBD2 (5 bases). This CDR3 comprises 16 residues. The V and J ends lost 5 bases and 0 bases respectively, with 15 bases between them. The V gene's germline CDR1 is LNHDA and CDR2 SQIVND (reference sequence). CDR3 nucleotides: TGTGCCAGTAGTCCAGTCGGGGAAGCTAGCACAGATACGCAGTATTTT. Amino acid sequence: CASSPVGEASTDTQYF.

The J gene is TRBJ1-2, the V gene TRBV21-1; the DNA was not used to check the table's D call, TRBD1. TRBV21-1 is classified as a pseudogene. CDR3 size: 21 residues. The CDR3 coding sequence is TGTGCCAGCGGCAAAGGTCTCGGCAAAGGGGCCTTTTCGGTGCCGCACTATGGCTACACCTTC. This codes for CASGKGLGKGAFSVPHYGYTF.

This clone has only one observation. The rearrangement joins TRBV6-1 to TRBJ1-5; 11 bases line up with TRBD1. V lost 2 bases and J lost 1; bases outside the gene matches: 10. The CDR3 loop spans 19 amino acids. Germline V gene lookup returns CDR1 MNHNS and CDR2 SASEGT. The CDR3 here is CASSEMGTGGRLSNQPQHF. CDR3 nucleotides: TGTGCCAGCAGTGAAATGGGGACAGGGGGACGCCTGAGCAATCAGCCCCAGCATTTT.

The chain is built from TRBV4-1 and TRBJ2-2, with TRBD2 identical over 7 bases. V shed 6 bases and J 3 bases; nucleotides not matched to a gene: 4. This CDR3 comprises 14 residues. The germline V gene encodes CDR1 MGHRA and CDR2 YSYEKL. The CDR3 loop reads CASRSGGYTGELFF. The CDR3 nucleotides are TGCGCCAGCAGGTCGGGAGGTTACACCGGGGAGCTGTTTTTT.

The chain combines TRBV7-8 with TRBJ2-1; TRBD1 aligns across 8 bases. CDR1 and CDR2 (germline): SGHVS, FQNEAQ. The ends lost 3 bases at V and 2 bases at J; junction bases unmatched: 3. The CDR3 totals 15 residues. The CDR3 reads CASSLRTGTYNEQFF. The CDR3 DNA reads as TGTGCCAGCAGCTTGCGGACAGGGACCTACAATGAGCAGTTCTTC.

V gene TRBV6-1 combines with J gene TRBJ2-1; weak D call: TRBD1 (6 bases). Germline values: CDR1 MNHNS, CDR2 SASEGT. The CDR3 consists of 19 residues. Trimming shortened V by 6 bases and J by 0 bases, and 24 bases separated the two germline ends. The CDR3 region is CASSEIWDTAYSSYNEQFF. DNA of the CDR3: TGTGCCAGCAGCGAAATCTGGGACACAGCTTACTCCTCCTACAATGAGCAGTTCTTC.

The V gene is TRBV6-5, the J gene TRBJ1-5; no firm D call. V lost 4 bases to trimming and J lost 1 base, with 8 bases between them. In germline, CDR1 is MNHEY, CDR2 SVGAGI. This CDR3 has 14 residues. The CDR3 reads CASSSRGSNQPQHF. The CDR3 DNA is TGTGCCAGCAGTTCTCGAGGGAGCAATCAGCCCCAGCATTTT.

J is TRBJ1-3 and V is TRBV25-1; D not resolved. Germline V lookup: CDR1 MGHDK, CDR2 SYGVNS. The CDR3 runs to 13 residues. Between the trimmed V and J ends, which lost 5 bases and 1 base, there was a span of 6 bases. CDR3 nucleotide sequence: TGTGCCAGCAGTTTGGCATCTGGAAACACCATATATTTT. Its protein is CASSLASGNTIYF.

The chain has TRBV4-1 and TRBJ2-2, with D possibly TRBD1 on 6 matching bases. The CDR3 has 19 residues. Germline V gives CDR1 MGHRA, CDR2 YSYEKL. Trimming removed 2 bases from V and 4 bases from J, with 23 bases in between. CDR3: CASSQHIPGQGVSTGELFF. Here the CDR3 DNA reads TGCGCCAGCAGCCAACATATCCCGGGACAAGGGGTGAGCACCGGGGAGCTGTTTTTT.

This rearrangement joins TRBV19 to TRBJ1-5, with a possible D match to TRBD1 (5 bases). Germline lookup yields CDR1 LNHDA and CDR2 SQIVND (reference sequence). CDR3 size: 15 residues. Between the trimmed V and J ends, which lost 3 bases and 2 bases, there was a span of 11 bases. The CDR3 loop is CASSIPGIGNQPQHF. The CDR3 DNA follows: TGTGCCAGTAGTATTCCAGGGATTGGCAATCAGCCCCAGCATTTT.

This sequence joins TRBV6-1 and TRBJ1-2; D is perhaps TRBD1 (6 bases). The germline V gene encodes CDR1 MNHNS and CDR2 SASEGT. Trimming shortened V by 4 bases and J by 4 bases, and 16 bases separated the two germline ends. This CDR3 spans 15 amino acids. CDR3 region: CASSVHREISYGYTF. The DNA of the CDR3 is TGTGCCAGCAGTGTCCACAGGGAGATTTCCTATGGCTACACCTTC.